These 12 T cell receptor beta chains were sequenced from one sample in a study of T-cell reconstitution after alpha-beta-depleted transplantation in children. Unique molecular identifiers tagged the TCRbeta library. TCRdb called the PCR reads again in MiXCR, with one record for every CDR3 protein. The sample consists of some 260,000 distinct CDR3 sequences, about 24% of them appearing once. This sample comprised PBMCs, mostly from graft donor cells, obtained 360 days after TCRalphabeta/CD19-depleted stem cell transplant. The receptors derive from a female patient aged 2-15 years who had a stem cell transplant for congenital amegakaryocytic thrombocytopenia, so the T cells may come from the graft donor.

The CDR3 protein is CASSASDGRDEQFF. The CDR3 coding sequence is TGTGCCAGCAGCGCGTCGGACGGACGGGATGAGCAGTTCTTC. V gene TRBV2 combines with J gene TRBJ2-1; no firm D call. This CDR3 is built from 14 residues. V was trimmed by 6 bases and J by 8 bases, leaving 17 bases between them. Germline assignment: CDR1 SNHLY and CDR2 FYNNEI.

V usage is TRBV5-4 and J usage is TRBJ2-5; D may be TRBD1 (6 bases). Germline CDR1 reads SGHNT; CDR2 reads YYREEE (reference sequence). Trimming removed 4 bases at V and 2 bases at J, with 9 bases between. The CDR3 spans 13 residues. CDR3 DNA: TGTGCCAGCAGCCATACAGGGCAAGAGACCCAGTACTTC. Its translation is CASSHTGQETQYF. The full variable domain, in which reference TRBV5-4 and TRBJ2-5 provide the parts outside the CDR3, is ETGVTQSPTHLIKTRGQQVTLRCSSQSGHNTVSWYQQALGQGPQFIFQYYREEENGRGNFPPRFSGLQFPNYSSELNVNALELDDSALYLCASSHTGQETQYFGPGTRLLVL.

There are many counts of this clonotype. The chain couples TRBV10-2 to TRBJ2-7; D not certain. V was trimmed by 7 bases and J by 3 bases, leaving 13 bases between them. CDR1 WSHSY and CDR2 SAAADI come from the germline V gene. This CDR3 is built from 13 residues. The CDR3 DNA is TGCGCCAGCACCACCAGCGCCGGCTACGAGCAGTACTTC. It yields the protein CASTTSAGYEQYF.

This clonotype occurred a few times. The V gene is TRBV6-2 or TRBV6-3, the J gene TRBJ1-3, with 8 bases fitting TRBD1. Germline lookup yields CDR1 MNHEY and CDR2 SVGEGT. Unmatched junction bases numbered 1, after V lost 2 bases and J lost 1 base. The CDR3 runs 15 residues. The CDR3 region is CASSYRTGSGNTIYF. In DNA, the CDR3 is TGTGCCAGCAGTTACCGGACAGGGTCTGGAAACACCATATATTTT.

This clonotype was seen only a few times. The chain couples TRBV28 to TRBJ2-1; D is unresolved. V was shortened by 2 bases and J by 9 bases, with 14 bases between the two germline ends. Germline V gene lookup returns CDR1 MDHEN and CDR2 SYDVKM. The CDR3 has 14 amino acids. The CDR3, as DNA: TGTGCCAGCAGTTTAAGTCCCACACTCGTTGAGCAGTTCTTC. Protein: CASSLSPTLVEQFF. Combining the CDR3 with reference TRBV28 and TRBJ2-1 gives the whole variable domain DVKVTQSSRYLVKRTGEKVFLECVQDMDHENMFWYRQDPGLGLRLIYFSYDVKMKEKGDIPEGYSVSREKKERFSLILESASTNQTSMYLCASSLSPTLVEQFFGPGTRLTVL.

This clonotype was counted ten times or more. The chain links TRBV5-1 to TRBJ2-2; 9 bases fit TRBD1. Unmatched junction bases numbered 3, after V lost 1 base and J lost 8 bases. Germline V gives CDR1 SGHRS, CDR2 YFSETQ. This CDR3 has 14 amino acids. The CDR3 here is CASSLWTGAGELFF. In DNA, the CDR3 is TGCGCCAGCAGCTTGTGGACAGGGGCTGGGGAGCTGTTTTTT.

This clonotype has only a few counts. The chain employs TRBV6-5 and TRBJ2-1, with 7 bases aligning to TRBD2. CDR3 size: 14 residues. Per the germline V gene, CDR1 is MNHEY and CDR2 is SVGAGI. Trimming took 1 base from V and 16 from J; bases not matched to a gene: 13. The chain's CDR3 is CASSYFLGSGRDFF. In nucleotides, the CDR3 is TGTGCCAGCAGTTACTTCTTAGGTAGTGGGAGGGACTTCTTC.

The chain employs TRBV18 and TRBJ2-3; D could derive from TRBD1 or TRBD2 (6 bases each). The CDR3 runs 15 residues. Germline lookup yields CDR1 KGHSH and CDR2 LQKENI. Trimming took 4 bases from V and 5 from J, leaving 16 bases between them. The CDR3 region has the DNA TGTGCCAGCTCACAAACCGGGGGCGTTCGAGATACGCAGTATTTT. Its translation is CASSQTGGVRDTQYF.

The V call is TRBV20-1, the J call TRBJ1-1, with D hard to call. Trimming removed 3 bases at V and 2 bases at J, with 4 bases between. Germline V gives CDR1 DFQATT, CDR2 SNEGSKA (reference sequence). CDR3 length: 11 amino acids. The CDR3, as DNA: TGCAGTGCTAGGGACAACACTGAAGCTTTCTTT. This gives the protein CSARDNTEAFF.

This chain connects TRBV6-6 to TRBJ1-1, with D perhaps TRBD1 (6 bases). The CDR3 loop spans 12 amino acids. Germline V CDR1 and CDR2: MNHNY, SVGAGI (reference sequence). Trimming cost V 0 bases and J 8 bases, with 7 bases left between them. The CDR3 region is CASSYSGQEAFF. CDR3 DNA sequence: TGTGCCAGCAGTTACTCCGGACAGGAAGCTTTCTTT.

Here the CDR3 reads CSARTGSQPQHF. In DNA form, the CDR3 reads TGCAGTGCTCGGACAGGGAGTCAGCCCCAGCATTTT. This chain uses TRBV20-1 with TRBJ1-5; 8 positions match TRBD1. The CDR3 sequence is 12 residues long. Per germline, CDR1 DFQATT and CDR2 SNEGSKA (reference sequence). The V and J ends lost 5 bases and 6 bases, in that order; junction bases with no gene match: 3.

V usage is TRBV20-1 and J usage is TRBJ2-5; D perhaps matches TRBD2 (5 bases). Germline V gives CDR1 DFQATT, CDR2 SNEGSKA (reference sequence). Trimming took off 6 bases at V and 5 bases at J, with 16 bases between the two ends. The CDR3 sequence is 13 residues long. The chain's CDR3 is CSATDPSGETQYF. Here the CDR3 DNA reads TGCAGTGCCACGGACCCCTCGGGGGAGACCCAGTACTTC.